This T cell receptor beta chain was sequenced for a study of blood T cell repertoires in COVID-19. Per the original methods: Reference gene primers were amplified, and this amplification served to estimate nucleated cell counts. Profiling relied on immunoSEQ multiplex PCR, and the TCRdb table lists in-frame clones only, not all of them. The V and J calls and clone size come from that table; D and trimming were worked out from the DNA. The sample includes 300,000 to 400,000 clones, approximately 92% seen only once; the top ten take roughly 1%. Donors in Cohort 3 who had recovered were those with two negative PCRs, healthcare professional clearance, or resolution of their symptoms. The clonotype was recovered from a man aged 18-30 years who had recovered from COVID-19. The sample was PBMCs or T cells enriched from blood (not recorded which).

The chain's CDR3 is CAWSHSLSNQPQHF. The CDR3 DNA follows: TGTGCCTGGAGTCACTCGCTTAGCAATCAGCCCCAGCATTTT. This sequence joins TRBV30 and TRBJ1-5, with D unclear. CDR1 is GTSNPN and CDR2 is SVGIG in the germline V gene (reference sequence). Between the trimmed V and J ends, which lost 2 bases and 0 bases, there was a span of 8 bases. The CDR3 extends over 14 amino acids.